Shown below are 21 T cell receptor beta chains from a single sample sequenced in a study of shared clonotypes between healthy human individuals (dated by TCRdb to 2018 to 2021). Library generation was performed with the immunoSEQ multiplex PCR assay. What TCRdb holds here is the immuneACCESS table cut down to in-frame rearrangements. Part of the clones is not present; checked against another copy, under half of the missing clones reflect an unresolved V gene, and the others are unexplained. This sample comprises a few million clones, about 92% of them detected only once. Under 0.45% of the sample rests with the top ten. Sequences were obtained from naive CD4+ T cells from PBMCs. The intended sense of this specimen's cell subset or site label: CD45RA+ positively selected. The receptors originated from a young man in good health. Some clones in this sample may be carry-over from other donors' samples.

The rearrangement joins TRBV28 to TRBJ2-3; D perhaps matches TRBD1 (5 bases). Looked up from germline, CDR1 is MDHEN and CDR2 is SYDVKM. The CDR3 runs 16 residues. V gave up 2 bases and J gave up 4 bases, with 16 bases separating them. CDR3 sequence: CASSLRTPRSPDTQYF. The DNA of the CDR3 is TGTGCCAGCAGTTTACGGACACCAAGGTCCCCAGATACGCAGTATTTT.

For this clone: The sample carries other DNA sequences with the same CDR3. The chain uses TRBV28 and TRBJ2-2; unclear D gene. The V gene's germline CDR1 is MDHEN and CDR2 SYDVKM. This CDR3 is 13 amino acids long. Deletions cut 3 bases from V and 4 bases from J, with 6 bases between. Written as DNA, the CDR3 is TGTGCCAGCAGTTTGTGGAGCACCGGGGAGCTGTTTTTT. It codes for CASSLWSTGELFF.

The V gene is TRBV7-6, the J gene TRBJ2-2; maybe TRBD1 (6 bases). V was clipped by 5 bases and J by 4 bases, with 20 bases between them. The CDR3 covers 17 residues. CDR1 is SGHVS, CDR2 FNYEAQ, per germline. The CDR3 protein is CASSASSTGEVTGELFF. CDR3 nucleotide sequence: TGTGCCAGCAGCGCAAGCTCGACAGGTGAAGTCACCGGGGAGCTGTTTTTT.

V usage is TRBV11-3 and J usage is TRBJ1-4; D is possibly TRBD1 (5 bases). Trimming pared 2 bases from V and 8 bases from J, leaving 24 bases between. In germline, CDR1 is SGHNT, CDR2 YENEEA. The CDR3 consists of 18 residues. In nucleotides, the CDR3 is TGTGCCAGCAGCTTAAGAGTGCTGACTCGGGGGGTCGGGGAAAAACTGTTTTTT. It encodes CASSLRVLTRGVGEKLFF.

The J gene is TRBJ2-1, the V gene TRBV6-1, with TRBD2 as a possible D gene (6 bases). Deletions cut 7 bases from V and 3 bases from J, with 10 bases between. This CDR3 comprises 13 residues. Germline CDR1 reads MNHNS; CDR2 reads SASEGT. CDR3 region: CASMRTNYNEQFF. CDR3 DNA sequence: TGTGCCAGCATGAGGACTAACTACAATGAGCAGTTCTTC.

This chain connects TRBV29-1 to TRBJ2-5; the D call may be TRBD1 or TRBD2 (5 bases each). The CDR3 runs to 15 residues. In germline, CDR1 is SQVTM, CDR2 ANQGSEA. V lost 3 bases to trimming and J lost 1 base, with 15 bases between them. CDR3 bases: TGCAGCGTTGACCTCCGAGGGGTCCTCCAAGAGACCCAGTACTTC. It encodes CSVDLRGVLQETQYF.

The rearrangement links TRBV5-4 to TRBJ1-1; a possible D gene is TRBD1 (6 bases). The germline gives CDR1 SGHNT, CDR2 YYREEE (reference sequence). This CDR3 has 17 amino acids. Trimming took 0 bases from V and 4 from J, leaving 19 bases between them. The CDR3 spells CASSLGGTRQVLTEAFF. The CDR3 DNA sequence: TGTGCCAGCAGCTTGGGTGGGACCAGACAGGTTCTCACTGAAGCTTTCTTT.

The chain joins TRBV2 to TRBJ1-5, with a possible D match to TRBD1 (6 bases). This CDR3 region has 15 residues. The germline V and J ends were trimmed by 6 bases and 2 bases, with 14 bases remaining between them. Per the germline V gene, CDR1 is SNHLY and CDR2 is FYNNEI. The DNA for the CDR3 is TGTGCCAGCAGGCCGCAGGGGCCGGGCAATCAGCCCCAGCATTTT. It codes for CASRPQGPGNQPQHF.

Remarks on this clone: Different DNA sequences within this sample yield the same CDR3. The chain joins TRBV7-2 to TRBJ2-7; D is undetermined. This CDR3 contains 13 residues. Germline V gene lookup returns CDR1 SGHTA and CDR2 FQGNSA. V lost 0 bases and J 1 base, leaving 4 bases between the germline ends. Written as DNA, the CDR3 is TGTGCCAGCAGCTTAGCCCGGTCCTACGAGCAGTACTTC. Its translation: CASSLARSYEQYF.

This chain links TRBV28 with TRBJ2-3, with a tentative D call TRBD2 (6 bases). CDR3 length equals 15 residues. Trimming removed 5 bases at V and 2 bases at J, with 14 bases between. CDR1 and CDR2 from the germline V gene are MDHEN and SYDVKM. CDR3: CASSPPAGNTDTQYF. The CDR3 nucleotides read TGTGCCAGCAGTCCCCCTGCGGGGAACACAGATACGCAGTATTTT.

This chain connects TRBV10-2 to TRBJ2-1; 7 nucleotides line up with TRBD1. Germline assignment: CDR1 WSHSY and CDR2 SAAADI. The CDR3 length is 20 residues. With V trimmed by 4 bases and J by 0 bases, 18 bases remained unmatched. Here the CDR3 DNA reads TGCGCCAGCAGTGGCGTTCCGGGACAGATACTAACCAGCTCCTACAATGAGCAGTTCTTC. Amino acid sequence: CASSGVPGQILTSSYNEQFF.

The chain recombines TRBV28 with TRBJ2-2, with D hard to call. In germline, CDR1 is MDHEN, CDR2 SYDVKM. The V and J ends lost 6 bases and 8 bases respectively, with 19 bases between them. This CDR3 is 15 amino acids long. The CDR3 coding sequence is TGTGCCAGCAGAACCCCTAGTTTACTGACAGGGGAGCTGTTTTTT. It encodes CASRTPSLLTGELFF. Based on the CDR3 plus reference TRBV28 and TRBJ2-2, the full variable domain is DVKVTQSSRYLVKRTGEKVFLECVQDMDHENMFWYRQDPGLGLRLIYFSYDVKMKEKGDIPEGYSVSREKKERFSLILESASTNQTSMYLCASRTPSLLTGELFFGEGSRLTVL.

This clone is a singleton in its sample. This rearrangement joins TRBV5-1 to TRBJ2-2, with D possibly being TRBD1 (6 bases). Per germline, CDR1 SGHRS and CDR2 YFSETQ. This CDR3 contains 15 residues. Trimming removed 6 bases from V and 7 bases from J, with 19 bases in between. The CDR3 nucleotides are TGCGCCAGCACGCTTATAGCCCGAGGGGGCGGGGAGCTGTTTTTT. It specifies CASTLIARGGGELFF.

The chain recombines TRBV7-9 with TRBJ2-5; D is ambiguous. In germline, CDR1 is SEHNR, CDR2 FQNEAQ (reference sequence). The CDR3 contains 14 residues. The V end was cut by 1 base, the J end by 5 bases, with 11 bases between. The CDR3 DNA is TGTGCCAGCAGCTTAGAGGTTACCTTGGAGACCCAGTACTTC. It translates to CASSLEVTLETQYF.

This chain uses TRBV7-9 with TRBJ1-2, with D possibly TRBD1 on 6 matching bases. CDR3 length: 15 residues. V was cut by 1 base and J by 4 bases, with 13 bases left in between. Germline CDR1 reads SEHNR; CDR2 reads FQNEAQ (reference sequence). CDR3 coding DNA: TGTGCCAGCAGCTTAGGGGTCAGGGGCGGCTATGGCTACACCTTC. Amino acids: CASSLGVRGGYGYTF.

The CDR3 DNA is TGTGCCAGCAGGACAGGGGGCACAATGAACACTGAAGCTTTCTTT. As protein: CASRTGGTMNTEAFF. J is TRBJ1-1 and V is TRBV28, with 10 bases lining up with TRBD1. The CDR3 spans 15 residues. Germline lookup yields CDR1 MDHEN and CDR2 SYDVKM. Trimming at V came to 6 bases and at J to 0 bases, leaving 4 bases not matched to a gene.

The chain recombines TRBV6-5 with TRBJ2-7, with TRBD2 matching over 8 bases. This CDR3 spans 14 amino acids. CDR1 is MNHEY, CDR2 SVGAGI, per germline. Losses at the gene ends were 6 bases for V and 3 bases for J; bases not matched to a gene: 7. CDR3 nucleotide sequence: TGTGCCAGCAGGAAGACTAGCGAGATCTACGAGCAGTACTTC. This translates into CASRKTSEIYEQYF.

As regards this clone: Within the sample, other DNA sequences also encode this same CDR3. The V gene is TRBV28, the J gene TRBJ1-1; D gene unclear. Germline CDR1 reads MDHEN; CDR2 reads SYDVKM. This CDR3 comprises 12 residues. V lost 3 bases to trimming and J lost 1 base, with 3 bases between them. The CDR3 DNA reads as TGTGCCAGCAGTTTCCGGAACACTGAAGCTTTCTTT. Translated, it gives CASSFRNTEAFF.

V and J are TRBV27 and TRBJ1-1; tentative D call: TRBD1 (6 bases). V was cut by 6 bases and J by 4 bases, with 18 bases left in between. The CDR3 totals 15 residues. Germline values: CDR1 MNHEY, CDR2 SMNVEV (reference sequence). DNA of the CDR3: TGTGCCAGCAGAAGGACGGTGGGGGCCCTCACTGAAGCTTTCTTT. Its translation is CASRRTVGALTEAFF.

The chain combines TRBV7-8 with TRBJ1-3, with a weak D call TRBD1 (6 bases). The germline V gene has CDR1 SGHVS and CDR2 FQNEAQ. Trimming cost V 5 bases and J 6 bases, with 17 bases left between them. This CDR3 region has 15 residues. In nucleotides, the CDR3 is TGTGCCAGCAGCCCGCAGGGGATTGTGGTAAACACCATATATTTT. It translates to CASSPQGIVVNTIYF. Together with reference TRBV7-8 and TRBJ1-3, the CDR3 gives the full variable domain: GAGVSQSPRYKVAKRGQDVALRCDPISGHVSLFWYQQALGQGPEFLTYFQNEAQLDKSGLPSDRFFAERPEGSVSTLKIQRTQQEDSAVYLCASSPQGIVVNTIYFGEGSWLTVV.

V usage is TRBV5-1 and J usage is TRBJ2-7; 12 nucleotides match TRBD2. V shed 2 bases, J shed 3 bases, and the junction held 3 bases outside the gene matches. Germline lookup yields CDR1 SGHRS and CDR2 YFSETQ. This CDR3 spans 15 amino acids. CDR3: CASSFGLAGNYEQYF. For the CDR3, the DNA is TGCGCCAGCAGCTTCGGACTAGCGGGAAACTACGAGCAGTACTTC.